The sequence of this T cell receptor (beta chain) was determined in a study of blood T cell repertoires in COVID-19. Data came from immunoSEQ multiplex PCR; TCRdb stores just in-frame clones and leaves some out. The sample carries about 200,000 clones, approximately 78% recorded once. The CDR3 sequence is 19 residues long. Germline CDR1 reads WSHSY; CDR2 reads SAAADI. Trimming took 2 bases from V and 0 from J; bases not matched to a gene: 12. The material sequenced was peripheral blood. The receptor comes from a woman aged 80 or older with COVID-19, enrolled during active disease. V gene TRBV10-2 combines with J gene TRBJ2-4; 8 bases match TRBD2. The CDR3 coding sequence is TGCGCCAGCAGTGAGAATTCGGACGGGAGGGGGGGAGCCAAAAACATTCAGTACTTC. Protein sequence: CASSENSDGRGGAKNIQYF.